Listed here are 10 T cell receptor beta chains from one sample, sequenced in a study of blood T cell repertoires in COVID-19. Libraries were prepared by immunoSEQ multiplex PCR; TCRdb keeps only in-frame clonotypes and omits some of them. This sample has 25,000 to 35,000 clones, with roughly 87% found just once. Material: peripheral blood. The receptors stem from a man in his 60s with active COVID-19.

The chain has TRBV6-2 or TRBV6-3 and TRBJ1-3, with a weak D call TRBD1 (5 bases). The germline CDR1 and CDR2 sequences are MNHEY and SVGEGT. This CDR3 comprises 14 residues. With 2 bases removed from V and 1 base from J, the gap between germline ends came to 6 bases. CDR3 nucleotides: TGTGCCAGCAGTTACCCAGGGTCTGGAAACACCATATATTTT. Protein product: CASSYPGSGNTIYF.

The gene calls are TRBV29-1 and TRBJ2-7, with 9 nucleotides matching TRBD1. The length of the CDR3 is 12 residues. From germline, CDR1 is SQVTM and CDR2 ANQGSEA. V gave up 6 bases and J gave up 6 bases; unmatched junction bases: 6. CDR3 residues: CSVGTGWVEQYF. The CDR3 DNA reads as TGCAGCGTCGGGACAGGGTGGGTCGAGCAGTACTTC.

The V call is TRBV7-9, the J call TRBJ2-1; D is unresolved. The V gene's germline CDR1 is SEHNR and CDR2 FQNEAQ (reference sequence). This CDR3 spans 14 amino acids. V dropped 1 base and J dropped 7 bases, with 11 bases sitting between them. The CDR3 loop is CASSLGDAANEQFF. The DNA of the CDR3 is TGTGCCAGCAGCTTAGGCGACGCGGCTAATGAGCAGTTCTTC. Supplemented by reference TRBV7-9 and TRBJ2-1, the full variable domain reads DTGVSQNPRHKITKRGQNVTFRCDPISEHNRLYWYRQTLGQGPEFLTYFQNEAQLEKSRLLSDRFSAERPKGSFSTLEIQRTEQGDSAMYLCASSLGDAANEQFFGPGTRLTVL.

The V gene is TRBV11-2, the J gene TRBJ2-3, with D possibly being TRBD2 (5 bases). Germline V gives CDR1 SGHAT, CDR2 FQNNGV. The CDR3 runs to 16 residues. The ends were cut back, 4 bases at V and 4 bases at J, with 18 bases in the middle. This CDR3 is CASSSLGLTLADTQYF. The CDR3 coding sequence is TGTGCCAGCAGCTCCCTCGGACTGACTCTCGCAGATACGCAGTATTTT. Together with reference TRBV11-2 and TRBJ2-3, the CDR3 gives the full variable domain: EAGVAQSPRYKIIEKRQSVAFWCNPISGHATLYWYQQILGQGPKLLIQFQNNGVVDDSQLPKDRFSAERLKGVDSTLKIQPAKLEDSAVYLCASSSLGLTLADTQYFGPGTRLTVL.

The J gene is TRBJ1-5, the V gene TRBV19, with 8 bases identical to TRBD1. The V and J ends lost 4 bases and 6 bases, in that order; junction bases with no gene match: 8. The germline V gene has CDR1 LNHDA and CDR2 SQIVND (reference sequence). The CDR3 contains 15 residues. CDR3 nucleotides: TGTGCCAGTAGTACAGGGGGCTTCGTGGGTCAGCCCCAGCATTTT. This sequence encodes CASSTGGFVGQPQHF.

V usage is TRBV18 and J usage is TRBJ2-2; 7 bases match TRBD1. V was pared by 1 base and J by 0 bases, with 5 bases of the junction left unmatched. CDR3 length: 17 residues. Germline assignment: CDR1 KGHSH and CDR2 LQKENI. The CDR3 coding sequence is TGTGCCAGCTCACCACTCGACAGGGCCACGAACACCGGGGAGCTGTTTTTT. It translates to CASSPLDRATNTGELFF. Combining the CDR3 with reference TRBV18 and TRBJ2-2 gives the whole variable domain NAGVMQNPRHLVRRRGQEARLRCSPMKGHSHVYWYRQLPEEGLKFMVYLQKENIIDESGMPKERFSAEFPKEGPSILRIQQVVRGDSAAYFCASSPLDRATNTGELFFGEGSRLTVL.

The rearrangement uses TRBV27 and TRBJ2-1; D gene uncertain. Germline V gene data show CDR1 as MNHEY and CDR2 as SMNVEV (reference sequence). CDR3 length: 13 amino acids. The ends were cut back, 4 bases at V and 8 bases at J, with 12 bases in the middle. The CDR3 nucleotides are TGTGCCAGCAGTTCGGTGATTAGTTATGAGCAGTTCTTC. Translated, it gives CASSSVISYEQFF.

The rearrangement joins TRBV18 to TRBJ1-3; 8 positions match TRBD1. Germline V gene sequence: CDR1 KGHSH, CDR2 LQKENI. Germline trimming cut 3 bases from V and 2 bases from J; bases unmatched to any gene: 3. This CDR3 comprises 15 residues. The CDR3 loop reads CASSPRTGTGNTIYF. Written as DNA, the CDR3 is TGTGCCAGCTCACCCCGGACAGGGACTGGAAACACCATATATTTT.

This chain uses TRBV6-1 with TRBJ2-1; D is possibly TRBD2 (7 bases). The CDR3 loop spans 16 amino acids. The V end was cut by 1 base, the J end by 8 bases, with 18 bases between. Germline V gene sequence: CDR1 MNHNS, CDR2 SASEGT. CDR3 sequence: CASSEVGGGGWDEQFF. The CDR3 DNA is TGTGCCAGCAGTGAAGTAGGGGGGGGCGGATGGGATGAGCAGTTCTTC.

This clone was seen once. The J gene is TRBJ1-1, the V gene TRBV30, with a possible D match to TRBD1 (5 bases). CDR1 is GTSNPN and CDR2 is SVGIG in the germline V gene (reference sequence). The CDR3 loop spans 13 amino acids. Deletions cut 3 bases from V and 3 bases from J, with 11 bases between. Here the CDR3 reads CAWRGQGYTEAFF. The CDR3 DNA reads TGTGCCTGGAGGGGGCAGGGTTACACTGAAGCTTTCTTT. Full variable domain (missing parts from reference TRBV30 and TRBJ1-1): SQTIHQWPATLVQPVGSPLSLECTVEGTSNPNLYWYRQAAGRGLQLLFYSVGIGQISSEVPQNLSASRPQDRQFILSSKKLLLSDSGFYLCAWRGQGYTEAFFGQGTRLTVV.